This TCR beta chain was sequenced in a study of beta chain features in type 1 diabetes. General study points: Whether TCRB rearrangement is influenced by HLA type was left unresolved in this analysis.

Regarding this clone: Antigen specificity is unknown.

The whole isolated RNA underwent reverse transcription, so sequencing captured expressed TCRB transcripts. TCRdb keeps only in-frame clones here, not all; method: immunoSEQ multiplex PCR. In the table there are 200,000 to 250,000 clones, roughly 13% of which are singletons. The CDR3 loop spans 13 amino acids. V was pared by 8 bases and J by 5 bases, with 9 bases of the junction left unmatched. The V gene's germline CDR1 is MNHEY and CDR2 SMNVEV (reference sequence). The rearrangement joins TRBV27 to TRBJ2-7, with 7 bases lining up with TRBD1. The sequence derives from a middle-aged woman in good health. Sequencing input: naive CD4+ T cells from blood. CDR3 DNA sequence: TGTGCCAGCGGATCCTATGACAGGGACGAGCAGTACTTC. Translated: CASGSYDRDEQYF.